The following is a T cell receptor beta chain sequence with its context. Which antigen it targets is not known. Per-nucleotide qualities are absent, and no much larger clonotype sits a single base away. The CDR3, from cysteine to phenylalanine, totals 18 residues. Only CDR3 DNA is held: 54 bases, read in frame from base 1. The germline V gene yields KGHSH for CDR1 and LQKENI for CDR2. Relative to germline, V is missing 3 bases and J is missing 1 base, with 10 bases of the junction outside any gene match. Library generation was performed with the immunoSEQ multiplex PCR assay. TCRbeta CDR3 sequencing was performed at survey depth by Adaptive Biotechnologies, and CDR3 sequences, V/J genes, productive frequency and template counts were reported. Amplification of TCR beta CDR3 regions started from genomic DNA instead of RNA. In the source study's methods: Jensen-Shannon divergence was used to quantify pairwise repertoire overlap between tissues, with a value of 1 meaning complete divergence and a value of 0 meaning identical repertoires. Tissues were clustered by single-linkage agglomerative hierarchical clustering of pairwise JSD values and displayed as dendrograms. GLIPH2 was applied to all patient samples using simulation_depth 1000, kmer_min_depth 3, and cdr3_length_cutoff 8, and only groups with more than two unique CDR3s were retained. A standardized tissue-overlap score was generated by extrapolating Jaccard GLIPH-group overlap across patients to a standard repertoire size of 1000 clones. Linear mixed-effect models, with tissue as a fixed effect and individual as a random effect, were used to test how diversity related to clinical or experimental variables. TCRdb took over this immuneACCESS table, retaining in-frame rearrangements with V and J assigned. Such tables are incomplete; in checked studies, under half of the missing clones stem from an unresolved V gene, and the remainder is unexplained. V and J calls and clone size are given by that table; D and trimming were obtained from the DNA. The sample data list 950 to 1,000 clones, and about two thirds of these were observed just once. About a sixth of the sample belongs to the ten largest clones.

Per the publication, the time point label means: human tissue collected at research (rapid) autopsy. About 7 adult allo-HCT recipients with steroid-refractory GVHD were prospectively enrolled in a research-autopsy study over an approximately three-year period. Gastrointestinal GVHD was present in all GVHD patients, each of whom received several lines of GVHD-directed therapy, and several of these patients also had skin involvement. After a median post-mortem interval of approximately 9.7 hours, autopsy tissues were collected, including GI sites from esophagus to rectum, liver, skin, and lymphoid organs such as spleen. Autopsy specimens were bisected, with one portion flash-frozen in liquid nitrogen and the rest formalin-fixed; GI outer muscle layers were removed. To extract genomic DNA from frozen tissues, either the Mag-Bind Blood & Tissue DNA HDQ 96 Kit on a Chemagic 360 or the DNeasy Blood & Tissue Kit was used. Because of concern about red blood cell contamination, the extracted DNA went through further purification with the Genomic DNA Clean & Concentrator-25 kit.

These data come from a study of tissue T cells after allogeneic stem cell transplantation (dated by TCRdb to 2022 to 2024). General notes on the study: All GVHD patients received grafts from donors, several unmodified and three CD34-selected to deplete T cells. When multiple samples of a tissue were available, H&E sections were reviewed by a pathologist, and samples with histologically apparent lymphocytes were prioritized for sequencing. TCR beta repertoires were profiled across many tissues obtained from research autopsies of patients with and without GVHD, as well as in mouse models of GVHD. On the human side, the study was prospective and observational, with no blinding or randomization. Broad study findings and their caveats: In both patients and mice, only a limited portion of the TCR repertoire detected in tissues was captured by blood and spleen T cells. The patient cohort was small and clinically heterogeneous, and sampling depth was acknowledged as a limitation. Few T cell clones were found to be shared across patients, but shared repertoire signatures across patients were revealed in a tissue-specific fashion by motif-based clustering. Within patients, how anatomically similar tissues were was a major factor shaping TCR repertoire composition, regardless of disease or transplant status. The study did not determine which tissue TCRs were alloreactive or antigen-specific, and some clones might have been persisting host cells.

The starting material was esophageal tissue, obtained at autopsy. The chain is assembled from TRBV18 and TRBJ2-3; 10 bases in the middle match TRBD2. This receptor was obtained from a female patient aged 35 to 75 with steroid-refractory graft-versus-host disease after an allogeneic stem cell transplant. Some T cells may originate with the graft donor following a transplant. The bases read TGTGCCAGCTCACCTCTAGCGGGAGTGGGTTGGGGCACAGATACGCAGTATTTT. Its protein reads: CASSPLAGVGWGTDTQYF.